This T cell receptor beta chain was recorded in a study of cytomegalovirus exposure and HLA in healthy donors. Notes on the study in general: Likely technical artifact: a cluster of highly shared sequence variants. A later analysis found common viral pathogens apparently linked to several of the most significant clusters.

It was with 60 Vbeta and 13 Jbeta primers that the PCR ran. Method: immunoSEQ multiplex PCR; TCRdb's copy keeps in-frame clones and lacks some. The table has 150,000 to 180,000 clones, less than 85% seen once. This clone was observed a handful of times. What it binds is not known. The same CDR3 can be traced to other DNA sequences in this sample. This CDR3 has 14 residues. The V gene's germline CDR1 is SGHDN and CDR2 FVKESK. V was clipped by 1 base and J by 4 bases, with 10 bases between them. Specimen: PBMCs. The clonotype originates from a woman between 45 and 65 years old in good health and CMV-seropositive. This rearrangement joins TRBV14 to TRBJ1-2, with a tentative D call TRBD1 (5 bases). CDR3 in DNA: TGTGCCAGCAGCCAAGTCCAGGGTCCCTATGGCTACACCTTC. The encoded protein is CASSQVQGPYGYTF.